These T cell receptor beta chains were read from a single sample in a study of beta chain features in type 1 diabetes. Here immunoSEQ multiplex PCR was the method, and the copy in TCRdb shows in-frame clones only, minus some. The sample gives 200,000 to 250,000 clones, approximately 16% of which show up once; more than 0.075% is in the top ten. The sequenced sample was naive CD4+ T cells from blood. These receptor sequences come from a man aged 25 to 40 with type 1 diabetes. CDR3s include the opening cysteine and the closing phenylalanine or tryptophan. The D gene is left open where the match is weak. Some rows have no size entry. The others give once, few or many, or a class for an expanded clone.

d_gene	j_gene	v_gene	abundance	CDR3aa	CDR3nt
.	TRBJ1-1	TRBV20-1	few	CSLRGRTEAFF	TGCAGTCTTAGGGGACGCACTGAAGCTTTCTTT
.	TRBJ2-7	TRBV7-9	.	CASSQDILSYEQYF	TGTGCCAGCAGCCAGGACATACTGTCCTACGAGCAGTACTTC
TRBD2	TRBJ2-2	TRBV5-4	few	CASSSLAGGNTGELFF	TGTGCCAGCAGCTCTCTAGCGGGGGGAAACACCGGGGAGCTGTTTTTT
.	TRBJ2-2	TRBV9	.	CARTRDKSNTGELFF	TGTGCCAGGACCAGGGACAAATCGAACACCGGGGAGCTGTTTTTT
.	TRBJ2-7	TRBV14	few	CASSHQDSYEQYF	TGTGCCAGCAGCCACCAGGACTCCTACGAGCAGTACTTC
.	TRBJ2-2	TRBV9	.	CASSVAPSGELFF	TGTGCCAGCAGCGTAGCTCCTAGCGGGGAGCTGTTTTTT
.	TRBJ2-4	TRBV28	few	CASSLQNIQYF	TGTGCCAGCAGTCTTCAAAACATTCAGTACTTC
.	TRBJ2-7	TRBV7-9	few	CASSLSDEQYF	TGTGCCAGCAGCCTCTCCGACGAGCAGTACTTC
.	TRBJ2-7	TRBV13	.	CASSRSNREGNSYEQYF	TGTGCCAGCAGCCGAAGCAACAGGGAGGGAAACTCCTACGAGCAGTACTTC
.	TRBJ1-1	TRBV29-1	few	CSYSNLGTEAFF	TGCAGCTACTCTAACCTGGGGACTGAAGCTTTCTTT
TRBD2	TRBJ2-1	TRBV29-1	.	CSVDLAGASYNEQFF	TGCAGCGTTGACCTAGCGGGAGCAAGCTACAATGAGCAGTTCTTC
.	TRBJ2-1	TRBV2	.	CAGSYNEQFF	TGTGCCGGTAGCTACAATGAGCAGTTCTTC
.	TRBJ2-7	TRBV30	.	CAWSVLQGGPYEQYF	TGTGCCTGGAGTGTACTGCAGGGGGGTCCCTACGAGCAGTACTTC
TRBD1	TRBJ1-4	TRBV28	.	CASSLHDRENEKLFF	TGTGCCAGCAGTTTACATGACAGGGAGAATGAAAAACTGTTTTTT
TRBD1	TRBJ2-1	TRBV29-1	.	CSVHRGNEQFF	TGCAGCGTTCACAGGGGGAATGAGCAGTTCTTC
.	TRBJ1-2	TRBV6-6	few	CASSYPPDTHYTF	TGTGCCAGCAGTTACCCGCCCGACACCCACTACACCTTC